Listed below are T cell receptor beta chains from one sample, sequenced in a study of Ad26.COV2.S vaccination and SARS-CoV-2 variants. Assay used: immunoSEQ multiplex PCR; TCRdb lists only in-frame clones, some missing. Of 380,000 or so clones in the sample, about 85% were seen once. The source material was peripheral blood, sampled in a trial of Ad26.COV2.S vaccine versus placebo. The receptors originated from a person between 18 and 60 years old who received the Ad26.COV2.S COVID-19 vaccine or a placebo. Each CDR3 is given with its conserved first and last residue. The D gene is left open where the match is weak. Part of the rows lack a size; the others show once, few, many or a class for expanded clones.

clone size: -
D gene: -
V gene: TRBV30
J gene: TRBJ1-1
CDR3 DNA: TGTGCCTGGAGTGAGGATAGTCTAGATAGGGTGAACACTGAAGCTTTCTTT
CDR3 protein: CAWSEDSLDRVNTEAFF

clone size: -
D gene: TRBD1
V gene: TRBV7-2
J gene: TRBJ2-3
CDR3 DNA: TGTGCCAGCAGCTTGGGACAGGGGTCACGATTTGGCACAGATACGCAGTATTTT
CDR3 protein: CASSLGQGSRFGTDTQYF

clone size: -
D gene: -
V gene: TRBV30
J gene: TRBJ2-3
CDR3 DNA: TGTGCCTGGGGGGCAGGGGCAGATACGCAGTATTTT
CDR3 protein: CAWGAGADTQYF

clone size: -
D gene: TRBD2
V gene: TRBV29-1
J gene: TRBJ2-3
CDR3 DNA: TGCAGCGTTTACCGGACTAGCGGGATTGGAGATACGCAGTATTTT
CDR3 protein: CSVYRTSGIGDTQYF

clone size: -
D gene: -
V gene: TRBV7-9
J gene: TRBJ2-7
CDR3 DNA: TGTGCCAGCAGCTTAGGTTCAGTCACCCCTACCTACGAGCAGTACTTC
CDR3 protein: CASSLGSVTPTYEQYF

clone size: -
D gene: -
V gene: TRBV7-2
J gene: TRBJ1-3
CDR3 DNA: TGTGCCAGCAGCTTATCCCCACCGGGCTCTGGAAACACCATATATTTT
CDR3 protein: CASSLSPPGSGNTIYF

clone size: -
D gene: -
V gene: TRBV10-3
J gene: TRBJ1-1
CDR3 DNA: TGTGCCATCGGTTCTCGGACATCGGTGAACACTGAAGCTTTCTTT
CDR3 protein: CAIGSRTSVNTEAFF

clone size: many
D gene: -
V gene: TRBV28
J gene: TRBJ2-7
CDR3 DNA: TGTGCCACCATTACCGGGACAAATTACTACGAGCAGTACTTC
CDR3 protein: CATITGTNYYEQYF

clone size: -
D gene: -
V gene: TRBV15
J gene: TRBJ2-7
CDR3 DNA: TGTGCCACCAGCAGAGGCCCCGGGGGTCCCTACGAGCAGTACTTC
CDR3 protein: CATSRGPGGPYEQYF

clone size: -
D gene: -
V gene: TRBV7-6
J gene: TRBJ1-5
CDR3 DNA: TGTGCCAGCAGCTTAGCACCAGGCCCGAATCAGCCCCAGCATTTT
CDR3 protein: CASSLAPGPNQPQHF

clone size: -
D gene: TRBD1
V gene: TRBV5-4
J gene: TRBJ1-2
CDR3 DNA: TGTGCCAGCAGCCTACAGGGGATTGTCTATGGCTACACCTTC
CDR3 protein: CASSLQGIVYGYTF

clone size: -
D gene: -
V gene: TRBV5-1
J gene: TRBJ2-6
CDR3 DNA: TGCGCCAGCAGTTCGATGGTTTCCGGGGCCAACGTCCTGACTTTC
CDR3 protein: CASSSMVSGANVLTF

clone size: -
D gene: TRBD2
V gene: TRBV7-9
J gene: TRBJ2-4
CDR3 DNA: TGTGCCAGCAGCTCTCAACTAGCGGGGTCCAAAAACATTCAGTACTTC
CDR3 protein: CASSSQLAGSKNIQYF

clone size: -
D gene: -
V gene: TRBV24-1
J gene: TRBJ2-2
CDR3 DNA: TGTGCCACCAGTGCTCAGAACACCGGGGAGCTGTTTTTT
CDR3 protein: CATSAQNTGELFF

clone size: -
D gene: -
V gene: TRBV10-3
J gene: TRBJ2-7
CDR3 DNA: TGTGCCATCCTAGCCGACGGTTCCTACGAGCAGTACTTC
CDR3 protein: CAILADGSYEQYF

clone size: -
D gene: -
V gene: TRBV11-3
J gene: TRBJ2-2
CDR3 DNA: TGTGCCAGCAGCTTAGTTGCGCGGACCGGGGAGCTGTTTTTT
CDR3 protein: CASSLVARTGELFF

clone size: few
D gene: -
V gene: TRBV28
J gene: TRBJ1-3
CDR3 DNA: TGTGCCAGCAGCCTCTCGGCCCCTGGAAACACCATATATTTT
CDR3 protein: CASSLSAPGNTIYF

clone size: -
D gene: -
V gene: TRBV2
J gene: TRBJ2-1
CDR3 DNA: TGTGCCAGCAGGGGTGATTGGGGGGCGTCTTACAATGAGCAGTTCTTC
CDR3 protein: CASRGDWGASYNEQFF

clone size: few
D gene: -
V gene: TRBV20-1
J gene: TRBJ1-5
CDR3 DNA: TGCAGTGCTAGTCAGGGATCCCAGCCCCAGCATTTT
CDR3 protein: CSASQGSQPQHF

clone size: -
D gene: TRBD1
V gene: TRBV7-3
J gene: TRBJ2-7
CDR3 DNA: TGTGCCAGCAGCTTAAAACAGGGGATGATGTACGAGCAGTACTTC
CDR3 protein: CASSLKQGMMYEQYF

clone size: -
D gene: -
V gene: TRBV5-6
J gene: TRBJ1-2
CDR3 DNA: TGTGCCAGCAACGAAAGGGGGGGCTATGGCTACACCTTC
CDR3 protein: CASNERGGYGYTF

clone size: -
D gene: -
V gene: TRBV30
J gene: TRBJ2-2
CDR3 DNA: TGTGCCTGGACTTGGTTGCCTGCCACCGGGGAGCTGTTTTTT
CDR3 protein: CAWTWLPATGELFF

clone size: -
D gene: -
V gene: TRBV5-1
J gene: TRBJ2-7
CDR3 DNA: TGCGCCAGCAGCTTGGATGGGGCCGGCTACGAGCAGTACTTC
CDR3 protein: CASSLDGAGYEQYF

clone size: -
D gene: -
V gene: TRBV10-3
J gene: TRBJ2-1
CDR3 DNA: TGTGCCATCACAGCCCAACAGACCTCAAGGAACAATGAGCAGTTCTTC
CDR3 protein: CAITAQQTSRNNEQFF

clone size: -
D gene: -
V gene: TRBV21-1
J gene: TRBJ2-5
CDR3 DNA: TGTGCCAGCGATCCGGGGGGTAGCGAGACCCAGTACTTC
CDR3 protein: CASDPGGSETQYF

clone size: once
D gene: -
V gene: TRBV19
J gene: TRBJ1-1
CDR3 DNA: TGTGCCAGTAGTCCGAGGACACTCATGAACACTGAAGCTTTCTTT
CDR3 protein: CASSPRTLMNTEAFF

clone size: few
D gene: -
V gene: TRBV12-3/TRBV12-4
J gene: TRBJ1-2
CDR3 DNA: TGTGCCAGCAGTTTTAAGGCGAGCTATGGCTACACCTTC
CDR3 protein: CASSFKASYGYTF

clone size: -
D gene: -
V gene: TRBV9
J gene: TRBJ2-3
CDR3 DNA: TGTGCCAGCAGCGAGCCTCCCACAGATACGCAGTATTTT
CDR3 protein: CASSEPPTDTQYF

clone size: -
D gene: -
V gene: TRBV12-5
J gene: TRBJ1-3
CDR3 DNA: TGTGCTAGTGGTTTAAGTAACGCTGGAAACACCATATATTTT
CDR3 protein: CASGLSNAGNTIYF

clone size: -
D gene: -
V gene: TRBV9
J gene: TRBJ1-3
CDR3 DNA: TGTGCCAGCAGCGTCGGGGATAGCTCTGGAAACACCATATATTTT
CDR3 protein: CASSVGDSSGNTIYF

clone size: -
D gene: TRBD2
V gene: TRBV2
J gene: TRBJ2-1
CDR3 DNA: TGTGCCAGCAGCGCTAGCGGGAGCTCCTACAATGAGCAGTTCTTC
CDR3 protein: CASSASGSSYNEQFF

clone size: once
D gene: -
V gene: TRBV6-1
J gene: TRBJ1-5
CDR3 DNA: TGTGCCAGCAGTGAAATCAGGGATCAGCCCCAGCATTTT
CDR3 protein: CASSEIRDQPQHF

clone size: -
D gene: TRBD2
V gene: TRBV15
J gene: TRBJ2-2
CDR3 DNA: TGTGCCACCAGCAGAGATTACGAACTAGCGGGGCCCCGAAGAAGATCCGGGGAGCTGTTTTTT
CDR3 protein: CATSRDYELAGPRRRSGELFF

clone size: few
D gene: -
V gene: TRBV4-1
J gene: TRBJ2-7
CDR3 DNA: TGCGCCAGCAGCCCGGCTCAGTCCTACGAGCAGTACTTC
CDR3 protein: CASSPAQSYEQYF

clone size: few
D gene: TRBD2
V gene: TRBV9
J gene: TRBJ2-7
CDR3 DNA: TGTGCCAGCAGCCCGTGGGGGGCTAGCGGGACGTCGGGACCCTTTTACGAGCAGTACTTC
CDR3 protein: CASSPWGASGTSGPFYEQYF

clone size: -
D gene: -
V gene: TRBV7-2
J gene: TRBJ1-1
CDR3 DNA: TGTGCCAGCAGCTCTCTAGGGGTACGGAACACTGAAGCTTTCTTT
CDR3 protein: CASSSLGVRNTEAFF

clone size: once
D gene: -
V gene: TRBV20-1
J gene: TRBJ1-2
CDR3 DNA: TGCAGAGAGGGAGATTATGGCTACACCTTC
CDR3 protein: CREGDYGYTF

clone size: once
D gene: TRBD1
V gene: TRBV19
J gene: TRBJ2-7
CDR3 DNA: TGTGCCAGTAGTATACTCTTAGGGACAGCCTACGAGCAGTACTTC
CDR3 protein: CASSILLGTAYEQYF

clone size: -
D gene: -
V gene: TRBV28
J gene: TRBJ1-3
CDR3 DNA: TGTGCCAGCAGTTTCCAGGGGGGAAACACCATATATTTT
CDR3 protein: CASSFQGGNTIYF

clone size: -
D gene: TRBD1
V gene: TRBV5-4
J gene: TRBJ1-2
CDR3 DNA: TGTGCCAGCAGCTTGTCCGGACAGGGCTATGTAGGCTACACCTTC
CDR3 protein: CASSLSGQGYVGYTF

clone size: -
D gene: -
V gene: TRBV3-1/TRBV3-2
J gene: TRBJ1-4
CDR3 DNA: TGTGCCAGCAGCCAATTAGTAGGGACTAATGAAAAACTGTTTTTT
CDR3 protein: CASSQLVGTNEKLFF

clone size: few
D gene: -
V gene: TRBV5-1
J gene: TRBJ2-7
CDR3 DNA: TGCGCCAGCAGCTTGGATAGGCCGGACGAGCAGTACTTC
CDR3 protein: CASSLDRPDEQYF

clone size: -
D gene: -
V gene: TRBV7-2
J gene: TRBJ2-7
CDR3 DNA: TGTGCCAGCAGCTTAGGGCCGGGCAGGTGGGAGCAGTACTTC
CDR3 protein: CASSLGPGRWEQYF

clone size: -
D gene: TRBD2
V gene: TRBV7-2
J gene: TRBJ2-2
CDR3 DNA: TGTGCCAGCAGCCCGGGGGGGACGAACACCGGGGAGCTGTTTTTT
CDR3 protein: CASSPGGTNTGELFF

clone size: -
D gene: -
V gene: TRBV19
J gene: TRBJ2-5
CDR3 DNA: TGTGCCAGTAGTATGGTCAGGGAGACCCAGTACTTC
CDR3 protein: CASSMVRETQYF

clone size: -
D gene: TRBD2
V gene: TRBV7-2
J gene: TRBJ2-3
CDR3 DNA: TGTGCCAGCAGCCCCCGACTAGCGGGAGAAGATACGCAGTATTTT
CDR3 protein: CASSPRLAGEDTQYF

clone size: -
D gene: -
V gene: TRBV7-3
J gene: TRBJ1-3
CDR3 DNA: TGTGCCAGCAGTATAAACGGGAACACCATATATTTT
CDR3 protein: CASSINGNTIYF

clone size: -
D gene: TRBD2
V gene: TRBV11-2
J gene: TRBJ2-5
CDR3 DNA: TGTGCCAGCAGCTTAGAAGGGCTAGCGGGGAGAGGGACCCAGTACTTC
CDR3 protein: CASSLEGLAGRGTQYF

clone size: -
D gene: -
V gene: TRBV2
J gene: TRBJ2-3
CDR3 DNA: TGTGCCAGCAGTGAGGTAGATACGCAGTATTTT
CDR3 protein: CASSEVDTQYF

clone size: -
D gene: TRBD2
V gene: TRBV7-9
J gene: TRBJ2-1
CDR3 DNA: TGTGCCAGCAGCACCGGGACTATATACAATGAGCAGTTCTTC
CDR3 protein: CASSTGTIYNEQFF

clone size: -
D gene: TRBD1
V gene: TRBV7-2
J gene: TRBJ2-2
CDR3 DNA: TGTGCCAGCAGCTCCCCCCCAGGACAGGGGCGGAACACCGGGGAGCTGTTTTTT
CDR3 protein: CASSSPPGQGRNTGELFF

clone size: -
D gene: -
V gene: TRBV18
J gene: TRBJ2-5
CDR3 DNA: TGTGCCAGCTCCCAGCTTTCGGATCAAGAGACCCAGTACTTC
CDR3 protein: CASSQLSDQETQYF

clone size: -
D gene: TRBD1
V gene: TRBV6-5
J gene: TRBJ1-5
CDR3 DNA: TGTGCCAGCAGTTCCGGGACAGGGAGCAATCAGCCCCAGCATTTT
CDR3 protein: CASSSGTGSNQPQHF

clone size: -
D gene: -
V gene: TRBV21-1
J gene: TRBJ2-7
CDR3 DNA: TGTGCCAGCAGCCCAATCCCGGGACGGATCTACGAGCAGTACTTC
CDR3 protein: CASSPIPGRIYEQYF

clone size: once
D gene: -
V gene: TRBV6-2/TRBV6-3
J gene: TRBJ2-7
CDR3 DNA: TGTGCCAGCAGTTCTGGGGACTTCCAAGTCTACGAGCAGTACTTC
CDR3 protein: CASSSGDFQVYEQYF

clone size: -
D gene: TRBD2
V gene: TRBV6-6
J gene: TRBJ2-3
CDR3 DNA: TGTGCCAGCAGTTCCGGCCGGGCGGGAGGGACAGATACGCAGTATTTT
CDR3 protein: CASSSGRAGGTDTQYF

clone size: -
D gene: -
V gene: TRBV28
J gene: TRBJ2-1
CDR3 DNA: TGTGCCTCCAGGGACGACTACAATGAGCAGTTCTTC
CDR3 protein: CASRDDYNEQFF

clone size: -
D gene: -
V gene: TRBV4-2
J gene: TRBJ1-4
CDR3 DNA: TGTGCCAGCAGATCAGACGGTGGGAATGAAAAACTGTTTTTT
CDR3 protein: CASRSDGGNEKLFF

clone size: -
D gene: TRBD1
V gene: TRBV5-6
J gene: TRBJ2-3
CDR3 DNA: TGTGCCAGCAGCTGGGACAGGGTGGGCACAGATACGCAGTATTTT
CDR3 protein: CASSWDRVGTDTQYF

clone size: few
D gene: -
V gene: TRBV7-9
J gene: TRBJ2-3
CDR3 DNA: TGTGCCAGCAAATGGACAGATACGCAGTATTTT
CDR3 protein: CASKWTDTQYF